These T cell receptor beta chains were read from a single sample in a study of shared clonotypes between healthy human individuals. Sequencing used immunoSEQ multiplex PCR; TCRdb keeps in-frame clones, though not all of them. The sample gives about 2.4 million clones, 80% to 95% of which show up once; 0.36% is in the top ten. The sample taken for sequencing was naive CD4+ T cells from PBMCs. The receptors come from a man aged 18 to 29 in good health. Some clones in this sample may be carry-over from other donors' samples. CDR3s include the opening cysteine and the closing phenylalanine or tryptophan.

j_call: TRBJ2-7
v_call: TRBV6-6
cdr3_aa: CASSPRDRPYEQYF

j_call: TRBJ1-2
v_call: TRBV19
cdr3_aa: CASFTGQGPYVSYGYTF

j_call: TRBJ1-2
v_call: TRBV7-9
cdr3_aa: CASSLGQGNGYTF

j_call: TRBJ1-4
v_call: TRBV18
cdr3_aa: CASSPGGQRNEKLFF

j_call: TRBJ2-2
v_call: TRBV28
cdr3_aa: CASSSPWGRASGELFF

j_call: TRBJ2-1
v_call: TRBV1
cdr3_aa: CTSSQGLADYNEQFF

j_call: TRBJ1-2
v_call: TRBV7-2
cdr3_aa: CASSPIVVASGGYTF

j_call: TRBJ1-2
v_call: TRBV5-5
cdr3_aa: CASSSMTTRDYGYTF

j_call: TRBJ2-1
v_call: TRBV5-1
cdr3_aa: CASSLGTTTYNEQFF

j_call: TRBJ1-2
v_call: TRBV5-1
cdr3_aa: CASSFLPGQVDYGYTF

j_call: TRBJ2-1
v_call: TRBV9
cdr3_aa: CASSVGETGERGEQFF

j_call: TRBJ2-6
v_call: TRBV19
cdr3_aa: CASSWTLSGANVLTF

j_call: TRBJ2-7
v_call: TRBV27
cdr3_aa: CASSRGGGTAYEQYF

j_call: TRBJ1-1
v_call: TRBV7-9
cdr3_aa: CASSSQDGGTEAFF

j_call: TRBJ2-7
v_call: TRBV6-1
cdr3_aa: CASSDGDSLGEQYF

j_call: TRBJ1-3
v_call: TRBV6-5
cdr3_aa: CASRPRAHSGNTIYF

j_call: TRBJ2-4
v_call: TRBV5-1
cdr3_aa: CASSSGTSGGQNIQYF

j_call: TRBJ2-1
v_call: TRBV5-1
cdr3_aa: CASSFTGNNEQFF

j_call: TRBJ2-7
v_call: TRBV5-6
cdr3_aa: CASSLTGGAGGHQYF

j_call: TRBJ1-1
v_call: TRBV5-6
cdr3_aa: CASSRGQGNTEAFF

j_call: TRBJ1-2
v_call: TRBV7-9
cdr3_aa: CASTPKYEGIPYGYTF

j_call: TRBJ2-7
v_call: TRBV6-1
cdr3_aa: CASSEAQGTYEQYF

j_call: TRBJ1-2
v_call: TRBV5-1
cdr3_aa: CASSFDRAYGYGYTF

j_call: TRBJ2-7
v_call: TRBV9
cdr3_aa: CASSSASGRTYEQYF